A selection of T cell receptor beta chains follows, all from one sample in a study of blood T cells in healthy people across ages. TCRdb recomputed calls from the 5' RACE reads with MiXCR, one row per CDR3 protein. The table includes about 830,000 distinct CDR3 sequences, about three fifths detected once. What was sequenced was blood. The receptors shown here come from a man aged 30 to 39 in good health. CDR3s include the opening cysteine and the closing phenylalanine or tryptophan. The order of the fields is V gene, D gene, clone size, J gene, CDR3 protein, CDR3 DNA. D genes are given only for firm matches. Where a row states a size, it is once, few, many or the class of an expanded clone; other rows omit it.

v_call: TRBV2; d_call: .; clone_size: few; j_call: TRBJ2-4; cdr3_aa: CASSVVAAVLGYIQYF; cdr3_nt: TGTGCCAGCAGTGTGGTTGCAGCGGTCCTGGGGTACATTCAGTACTTC
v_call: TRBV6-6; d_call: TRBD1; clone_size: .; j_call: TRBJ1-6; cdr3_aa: CASSYTTGSSYNSPLHF; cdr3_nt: TGTGCCAGCAGTTACACGACAGGGAGCTCCTATAATTCACCCCTCCACTTT
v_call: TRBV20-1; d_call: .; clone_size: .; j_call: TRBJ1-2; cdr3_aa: CSAIAQGIFGYTF; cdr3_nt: TGCAGTGCTATAGCGCAGGGAATCTTTGGCTACACCTTC
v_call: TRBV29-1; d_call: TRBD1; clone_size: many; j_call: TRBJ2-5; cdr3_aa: CSVARDRQETQYF; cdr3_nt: TGCAGCGTTGCCCGGGACAGACAAGAGACCCAGTACTTC
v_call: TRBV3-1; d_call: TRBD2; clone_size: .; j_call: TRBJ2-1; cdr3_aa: CASSDREGSNEQFF; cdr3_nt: TGTGCCAGCAGCGACCGGGAGGGAAGTAATGAGCAGTTCTTC
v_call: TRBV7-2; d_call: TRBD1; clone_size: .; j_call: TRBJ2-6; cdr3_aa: CASSSGQAVSGANVLTF; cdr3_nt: TGTGCCAGCAGCTCCGGACAGGCTGTCTCTGGGGCCAACGTCCTGACTTTC
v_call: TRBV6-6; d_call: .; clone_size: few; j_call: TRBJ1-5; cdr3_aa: CASSYKVGQPQHF; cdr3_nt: TGTGCCAGCAGTTACAAAGTGGGTCAGCCCCAGCATTTT
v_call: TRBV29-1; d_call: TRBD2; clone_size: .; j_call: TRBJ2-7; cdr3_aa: CSVEGGTSGSYEQYF; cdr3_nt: TGCAGCGTTGAAGGGGGAACTAGCGGGAGCTACGAGCAGTACTTC
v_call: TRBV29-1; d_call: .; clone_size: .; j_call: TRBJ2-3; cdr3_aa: CSVGGWADTQYF; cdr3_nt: TGCAGCGTTGGAGGGTGGGCAGATACGCAGTATTTT
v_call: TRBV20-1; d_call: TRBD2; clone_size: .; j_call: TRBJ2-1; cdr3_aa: CSTTTSGDNEQFF; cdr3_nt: TGCAGTACTACAACTAGCGGAGACAATGAGCAGTTCTTC
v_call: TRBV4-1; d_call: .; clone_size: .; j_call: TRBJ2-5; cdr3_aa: CASSQEAGTPQETQYF; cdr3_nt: TGCGCCAGCAGCCAAGAAGCCGGGACTCCCCAAGAGACCCAGTACTTC
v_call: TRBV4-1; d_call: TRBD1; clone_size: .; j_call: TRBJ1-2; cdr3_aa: CASSDRQGHYGYTF; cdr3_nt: TGCGCCAGCAGCGATCGACAGGGTCACTATGGCTACACCTTC
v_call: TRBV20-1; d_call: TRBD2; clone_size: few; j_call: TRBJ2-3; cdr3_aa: CSASIGDYNTDTQYF; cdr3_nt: TGCAGTGCTAGCATAGGGGACTACAACACAGATACGCAGTATTTT
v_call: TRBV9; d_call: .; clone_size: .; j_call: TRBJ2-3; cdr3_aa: CASSVLGGLGTDTQYF; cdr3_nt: TGTGCCAGCAGCGTATTGGGCGGGTTGGGCACAGATACGCAGTATTTT
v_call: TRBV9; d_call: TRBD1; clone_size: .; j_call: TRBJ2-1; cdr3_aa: CASSVWTGGNEQFF; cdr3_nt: TGTGCCAGCAGCGTTTGGACAGGAGGCAATGAGCAGTTCTTC
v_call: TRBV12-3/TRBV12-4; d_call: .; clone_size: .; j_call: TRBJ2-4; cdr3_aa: CASSFGKGAYF; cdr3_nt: .
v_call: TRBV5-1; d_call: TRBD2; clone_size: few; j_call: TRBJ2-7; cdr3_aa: CASSLASGGTYEQYF; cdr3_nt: TGCGCCAGCAGCTTGGCTAGCGGGGGCACCTACGAGCAGTACTTC
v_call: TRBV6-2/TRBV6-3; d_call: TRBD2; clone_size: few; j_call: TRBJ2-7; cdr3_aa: CASRGIAGGAYEQYF; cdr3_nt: TGTGCCAGCAGAGGTATTGCGGGAGGGGCCTACGAGCAGTACTTC
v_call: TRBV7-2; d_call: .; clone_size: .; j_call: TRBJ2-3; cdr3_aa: CASSFGMGTDTQYF; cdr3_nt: TGTGCCAGCAGCTTCGGTATGGGCACAGATACGCAGTATTTT
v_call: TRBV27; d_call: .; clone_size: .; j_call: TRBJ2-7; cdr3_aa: CASSSQGPFYEQYF; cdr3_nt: TGTGCCAGCAGTTCCCAGGGACCCTTTTACGAGCAGTACTTC
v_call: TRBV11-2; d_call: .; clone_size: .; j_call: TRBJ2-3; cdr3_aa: CASSWTALDTDTQYF; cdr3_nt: TGTGCCAGCAGTTGGACAGCTCTGGACACAGATACGCAGTATTTT
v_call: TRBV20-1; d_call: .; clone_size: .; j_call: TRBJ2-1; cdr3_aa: CSARDRHGNNEQFF; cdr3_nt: TGCAGTGCTAGAGATCGACACGGAAACAATGAGCAGTTCTTC